This entry describes one TCR beta chain. Per the original methods: The authors estimated nucleated cell counts from reference gene primer amplification. Produced via immunoSEQ multiplex PCR; TCRdb's table is partial and in-frame only. V and J calls and clone size are given by that table; D and trimming were obtained from the DNA. This table holds around 150,000 clones, roughly 77% found once. This CDR3 region has 15 residues. The V segment lost 4 bases and the J segment 2 bases; nucleotides outside the gene matches: 6. CDR1 MNHEY and CDR2 SVGEGT come from the germline V gene. This specimen belongs to a study of blood T cell repertoires in COVID-19. Study at large: COVID-19 samples, acute and convalescent, were from the United States, Italy and Spain. T cells, B-cell-depleted T cells, or PBMCs provided the cDNA or gDNA that served as material.

Input material: peripheral blood. The chain couples TRBV6-2 or TRBV6-3 to TRBJ1-2; the match to TRBD1 covers 8 bases. The receptor was derived from a human donor in a cohort sampled during active COVID-19. The CDR3 spells CASSWGQERNYGYTF. The CDR3 coding sequence is TGTGCCAGCAGTTGGGGACAGGAAAGGAACTATGGCTACACCTTC.